This TCR beta chain derives from a study of Tregs in tolerant kidney transplant recipients. The protocol was immunoSEQ multiplex PCR, while the TCRdb copy is restricted to in-frame clones and leaves out a portion. The sample lists more than 1,400 clones, 70% to 90% occurring once. V was clipped by 4 bases and J by 0 bases, with 13 bases between them. Germline loops: CDR1 KGHSY, CDR2 FQNENV. The CDR3 is 15 residues long. A single count supports this clone. What it recognizes is unknown. General study findings and limits: This study did not directly address biological reproducibility.

The receptor's source is a human donor in good health. The specimen sequenced was CD4+ T cells from blood cultured with allogeneic cells. The V call is TRBV16, the J call TRBJ2-7; a possible D gene is TRBD2 (6 bases). The CDR3 loop is CASSRGTPSSYEQYF. The DNA of the CDR3 is TGTGCCAGCAGCCGGGGGACTCCCTCCTCCTACGAGCAGTACTTC.